This TCR beta chain was recorded in a study of early T cells in non-severe SARS-CoV-2 infection. Overall study context: The chains were unpaired, and the sequenced material was bulk RNA from unsorted whole blood.

A single record per CDR3 protein comes from TCRdb applying MiXCR to the 5' RACE reads. Of tens of thousands of distinct CDR3 sequences listed, 12% are singletons. Deletions cut 0 bases from V and 10 bases from J, with 13 bases between. Germline CDR1 GTSNPN, CDR2 SVGIG (reference sequence). This CDR3 is 13 amino acids long. The TCR was taken from an adult who was a healthcare worker with PCR-confirmed SARS-CoV-2 infection or an uninfected control (not recorded which). V usage is TRBV30 and J usage is TRBJ2-1; D is uncertain. The sequencing input was whole blood. CDR3: CAWSVPASREQFF. The CDR3 DNA reads as TGTGCCTGGAGTGTACCAGCGTCAAGGGAGCAGTTCTTC.